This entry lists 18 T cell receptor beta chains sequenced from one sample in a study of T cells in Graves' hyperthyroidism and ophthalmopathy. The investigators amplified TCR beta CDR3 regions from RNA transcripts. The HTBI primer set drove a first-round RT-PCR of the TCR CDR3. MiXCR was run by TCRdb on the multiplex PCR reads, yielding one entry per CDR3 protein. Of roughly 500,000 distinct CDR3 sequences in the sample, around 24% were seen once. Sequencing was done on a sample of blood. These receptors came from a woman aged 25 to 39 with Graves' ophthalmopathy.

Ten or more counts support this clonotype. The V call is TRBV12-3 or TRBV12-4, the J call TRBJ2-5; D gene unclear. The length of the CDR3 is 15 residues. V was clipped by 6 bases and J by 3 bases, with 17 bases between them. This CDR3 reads CASRFSPDGEETQYF. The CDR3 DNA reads TGTGCCAGCAGGTTTTCTCCGGACGGTGAAGAGACCCAGTACTTC.

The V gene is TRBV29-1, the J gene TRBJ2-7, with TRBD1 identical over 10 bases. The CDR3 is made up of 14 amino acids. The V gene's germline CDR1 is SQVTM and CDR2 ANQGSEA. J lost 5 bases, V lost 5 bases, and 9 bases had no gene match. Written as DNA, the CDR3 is TGCAGCGTTACGTGGGACAGGGGATTAAACGAGCAGTACTTC. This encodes CSVTWDRGLNEQYF.

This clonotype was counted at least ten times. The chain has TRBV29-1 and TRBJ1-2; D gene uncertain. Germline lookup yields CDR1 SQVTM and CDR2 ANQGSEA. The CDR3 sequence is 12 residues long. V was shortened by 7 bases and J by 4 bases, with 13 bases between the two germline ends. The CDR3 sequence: CSAIQTAYGYTF. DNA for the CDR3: TGCAGCGCGATTCAAACGGCCTATGGCTACACCTTC.

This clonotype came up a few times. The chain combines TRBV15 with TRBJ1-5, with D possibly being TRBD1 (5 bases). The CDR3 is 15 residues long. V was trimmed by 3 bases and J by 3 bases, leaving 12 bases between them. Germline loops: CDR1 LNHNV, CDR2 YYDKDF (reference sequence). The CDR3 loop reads CATSRVVGVNQPQHF. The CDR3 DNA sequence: TGTGCCACCAGCAGGGTGGTGGGGGTCAATCAGCCCCAGCATTTT.

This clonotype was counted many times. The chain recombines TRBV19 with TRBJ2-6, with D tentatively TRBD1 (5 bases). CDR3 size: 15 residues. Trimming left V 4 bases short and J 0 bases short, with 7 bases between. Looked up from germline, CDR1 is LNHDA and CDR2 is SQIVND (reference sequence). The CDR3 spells CASSTTVSGANVLTF. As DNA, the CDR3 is TGTGCCAGTAGTACGACAGTCTCTGGGGCCAACGTCCTGACTTTC.

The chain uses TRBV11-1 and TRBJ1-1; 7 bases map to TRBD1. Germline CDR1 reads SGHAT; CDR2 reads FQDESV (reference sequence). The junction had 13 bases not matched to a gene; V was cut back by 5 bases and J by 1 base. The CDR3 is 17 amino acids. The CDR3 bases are TGTGCCAGCAGCCCCCCGGGGGGGGGGACAGCGAACACTGAAGCTTTCTTT. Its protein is CASSPPGGGTANTEAFF.

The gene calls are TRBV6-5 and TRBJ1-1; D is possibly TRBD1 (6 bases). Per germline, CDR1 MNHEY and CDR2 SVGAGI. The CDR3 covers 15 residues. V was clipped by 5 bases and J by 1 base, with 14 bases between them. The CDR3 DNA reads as TGTGCCAGCAGTAAACTCGGACAGACGAACACTGAAGCTTTCTTT. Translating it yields CASSKLGQTNTEAFF.

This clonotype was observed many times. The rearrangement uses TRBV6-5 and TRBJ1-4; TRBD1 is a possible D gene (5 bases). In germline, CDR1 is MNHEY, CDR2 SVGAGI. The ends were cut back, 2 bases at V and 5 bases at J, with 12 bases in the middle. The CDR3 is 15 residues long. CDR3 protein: CASSYTQAGNEKLFF. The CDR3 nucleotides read TGTGCCAGCAGTTACACACAGGCAGGGAATGAAAAACTGTTTTTT.

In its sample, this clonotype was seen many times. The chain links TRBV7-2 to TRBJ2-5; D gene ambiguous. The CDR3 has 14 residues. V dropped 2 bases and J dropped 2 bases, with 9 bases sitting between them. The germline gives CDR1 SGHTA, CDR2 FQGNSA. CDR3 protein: CASSLSPTQETQYF. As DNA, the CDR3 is TGTGCCAGCAGCTTATCTCCGACTCAAGAGACCCAGTACTTC.

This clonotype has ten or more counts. Here the CDR3 reads CASSQDRADPQPQHF. For the CDR3, the DNA is TGTGCCAGCAGCCAAGACAGGGCGGATCCACAGCCCCAGCATTTT. The chain combines TRBV4-2 with TRBJ1-5, with TRBD1 as a possible D gene (5 bases). The V end lost 0 bases, the J end lost 7 bases, and 13 bases lay between the germline ends. The germline CDR1 and CDR2 sequences are LGHNA and YNFKEQ. The CDR3 extends over 15 amino acids.

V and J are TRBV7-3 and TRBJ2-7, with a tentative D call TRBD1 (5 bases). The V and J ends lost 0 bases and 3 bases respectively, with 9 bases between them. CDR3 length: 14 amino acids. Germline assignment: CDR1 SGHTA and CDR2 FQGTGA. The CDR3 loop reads CASSLTRDSYEQYF. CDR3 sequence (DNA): TGTGCCAGCAGCTTAACGCGAGACAGCTACGAGCAGTACTTC.

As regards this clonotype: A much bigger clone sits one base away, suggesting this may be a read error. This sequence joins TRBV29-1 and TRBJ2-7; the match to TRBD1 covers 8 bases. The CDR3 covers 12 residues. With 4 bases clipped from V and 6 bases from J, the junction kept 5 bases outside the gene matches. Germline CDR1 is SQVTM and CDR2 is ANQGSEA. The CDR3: CSVGNRGAEQYV. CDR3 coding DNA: TGCAGCGTTGGTAACAGGGGGGCCGAGCAGTACGTC.

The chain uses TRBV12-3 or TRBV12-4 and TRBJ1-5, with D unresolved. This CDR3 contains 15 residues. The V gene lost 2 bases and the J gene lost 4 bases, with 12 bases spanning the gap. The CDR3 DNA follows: TGTGCCAGCAGTTTAAGGCAGGTAGGGAATCAGCCCCAGCATTTT. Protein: CASSLRQVGNQPQHF.

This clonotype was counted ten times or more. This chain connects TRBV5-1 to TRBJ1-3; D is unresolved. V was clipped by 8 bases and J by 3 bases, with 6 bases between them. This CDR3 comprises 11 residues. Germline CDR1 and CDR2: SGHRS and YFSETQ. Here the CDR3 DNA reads TGCGCCAGTCACAGTGGAAACACCATATATTTT. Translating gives CASHSGNTIYF.

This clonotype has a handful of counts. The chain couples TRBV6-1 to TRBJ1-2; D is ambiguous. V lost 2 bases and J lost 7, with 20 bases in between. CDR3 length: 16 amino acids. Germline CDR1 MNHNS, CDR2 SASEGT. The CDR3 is CASSERVAGTGIGYTF. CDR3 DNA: TGTGCCAGCAGTGAACGGGTGGCCGGTACCGGGATTGGCTACACCTTC.

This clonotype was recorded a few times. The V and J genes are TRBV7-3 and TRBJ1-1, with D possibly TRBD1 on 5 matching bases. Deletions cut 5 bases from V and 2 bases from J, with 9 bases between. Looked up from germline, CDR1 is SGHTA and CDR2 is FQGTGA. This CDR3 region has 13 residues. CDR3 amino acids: CASSRQCNTEAFF. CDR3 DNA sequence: TGTGCCAGCAGCCGACAGTGTAACACTGAAGCTTTCTTT. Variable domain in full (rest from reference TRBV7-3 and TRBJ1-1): GAGVSQTPSNKVTEKGKYVELRCDPISGHTALYWYRQSLGQGPEFLIYFQGTGAADDSGLPNDRFFAVRPEGSVSTLKIQRTERGDSAVYLCASSRQCNTEAFFGQGTRLTVV.

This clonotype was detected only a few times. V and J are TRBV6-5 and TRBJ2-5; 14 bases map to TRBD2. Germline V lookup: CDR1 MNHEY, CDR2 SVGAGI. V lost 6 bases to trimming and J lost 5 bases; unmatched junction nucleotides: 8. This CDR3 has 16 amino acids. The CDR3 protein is CASSYRLAGGHETQYF. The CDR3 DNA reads TGTGCCAGCAGCTATCGACTAGCGGGGGGGCATGAGACCCAGTACTTC.

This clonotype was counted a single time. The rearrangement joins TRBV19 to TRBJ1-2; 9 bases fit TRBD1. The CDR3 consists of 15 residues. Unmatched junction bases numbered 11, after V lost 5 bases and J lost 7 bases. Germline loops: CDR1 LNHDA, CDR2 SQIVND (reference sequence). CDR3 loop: CASSPPGQGSAGYTF. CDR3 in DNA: TGTGCCAGTAGTCCACCGGGACAGGGAAGCGCTGGCTACACCTTC.